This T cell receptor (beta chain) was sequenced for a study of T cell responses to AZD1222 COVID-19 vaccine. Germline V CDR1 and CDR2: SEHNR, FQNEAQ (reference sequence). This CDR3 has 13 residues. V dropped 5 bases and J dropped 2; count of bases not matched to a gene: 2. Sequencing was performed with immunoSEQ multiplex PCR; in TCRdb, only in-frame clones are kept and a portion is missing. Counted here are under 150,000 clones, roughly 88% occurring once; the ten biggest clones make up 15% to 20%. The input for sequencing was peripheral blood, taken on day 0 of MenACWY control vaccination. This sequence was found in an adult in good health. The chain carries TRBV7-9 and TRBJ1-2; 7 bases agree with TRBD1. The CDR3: CASSPQGNYGYTF. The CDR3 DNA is TGTGCCAGCAGCCCACAGGGGAACTATGGCTACACCTTC.